This is a list of T cell receptor beta chains from one sample in a study of CD8+ T cells in alopecia areata. Sequenced by immunoSEQ multiplex PCR; TCRdb stores in-frame clones only, minus some. The profile covers 140,000 to 150,000 clones, with 47% appearing a single time and about 6.4% taken by the ten largest. Sequenced material: CD4+ T cells sorted from blood. The receptors here all came from a human donor with alopecia areata. CDR3s include the opening cysteine and the closing phenylalanine or tryptophan. A D gene is named only where the DNA matches it firmly. A clone size is listed for some rows: how often the clone was seen (once, few, many), or a class if it is expanded.

size	V	J	D	CDR3	DNA
NA	TRBV7-2	TRBJ1-2	NA	CASSFYLGDGDGYTF	TGTGCCAGCAGCTTCTACCTGGGGGACGGTGATGGCTACACCTTC
once	TRBV28	TRBJ1-5	NA	CASRFPHGAGQPQHF	TGTGCCAGCAGATTCCCACACGGGGCAGGTCAGCCCCAGCATTTT
once	TRBV7-8	TRBJ2-7	NA	CASTKDIYEQYF	TGTGCCAGCACCAAGGACATCTACGAGCAGTACTTC
few	TRBV2	TRBJ2-1	TRBD2	CASSVRGRENEQFF	TGTGCCAGCAGTGTGCGTGGGAGGGAGAATGAGCAGTTCTTC
NA	TRBV11-2	TRBJ2-5	TRBD2	CASSSIAGVLETQYF	TGTGCCAGCAGCTCCATAGCGGGAGTGCTAGAGACCCAGTACTTC
NA	TRBV25-1	TRBJ2-1	NA	CASRSRGSNNEQFF	TGTGCCAGCAGGTCGAGGGGGTCCAACAATGAGCAGTTCTTC
NA	TRBV5-1	TRBJ2-1	NA	CASSLIGSASSYNEQFF	TGCGCCAGCAGCCTGATCGGTAGCGCCAGCTCCTACAATGAGCAGTTCTTC
NA	TRBV5-1	TRBJ2-5	TRBD1	CASSLDRDRGETQYF	TGCGCCAGCAGCTTGGACAGGGACAGGGGTGAGACCCAGTACTTC
few	TRBV14	TRBJ2-1	NA	CASSRRRTRAYNEQFF	TGTGCCAGCAGCCGACGCCGGACCAGGGCCTACAATGAGCAGTTCTTC
NA	TRBV6-5	TRBJ2-7	NA	CASSRGRLSSYEQYF	TGTGCCAGCAGTCGAGGGCGGCTCAGCTCCTACGAGCAGTACTTC
NA	TRBV2	TRBJ2-3	NA	CASSDTSSTDTQYF	TGTGCCAGCAGTGACACTAGTAGCACAGATACGCAGTATTTT
few	TRBV4-1	TRBJ2-1	TRBD2	CASSLGLASSYNEQFF	TGCGCCAGCAGCCTCGGACTAGCGAGCTCCTACAATGAGCAGTTCTTC
NA	TRBV4-2	TRBJ2-2	NA	CASSPDPWKGELFF	TGTGCCAGCAGCCCAGACCCCTGGAAGGGGGAGCTGTTTTTT
few	TRBV29-1	TRBJ1-6	NA	CSVCVGVGKNSPLHF	TGCAGCGTTTGCGTCGGCGTCGGGAAAAATTCACCCCTCCACTTT
few	TRBV29-1	TRBJ1-1	NA	CSVAGSGTEAFF	TGCAGCGTTGCCGGTTCGGGCACTGAAGCTTTCTTT
NA	TRBV29-1	TRBJ1-2	NA	CSVDGHQLYGYTF	TGCAGCGTTGACGGGCACCAATTATATGGCTACACCTTC
NA	TRBV2	TRBJ2-5	TRBD2	CASIAGLASLQETQYF	TGTGCCAGCATTGCCGGACTAGCGAGTCTCCAAGAGACCCAGTACTTC
NA	TRBV2	TRBJ1-2	NA	CASSGQATLYGYTF	TGTGCCAGCAGTGGCCAGGCGACTCTCTATGGCTACACCTTC
NA	TRBV5-1	TRBJ1-5	TRBD1	CASRRDSDSNQPQHF	TGCGCCAGCAGACGGGACAGTGATAGCAATCAGCCCCAGCATTTT
few	TRBV18	TRBJ2-3	NA	CASSPGDTQYF	TGTGCCAGCTCACCGGGGGATACGCAGTATTTT
few	TRBV29-1	TRBJ1-2	NA	CSVEALARISNYGYTF	TGCAGCGTTGAAGCCCTTGCAAGGATTTCTAACTATGGCTACACCTTC
NA	TRBV5-1	TRBJ2-5	TRBD1	CASSTRGQETQYF	TGCGCCAGCAGCACCAGGGGGCAAGAGACCCAGTACTTC
once	TRBV29-1	TRBJ2-5	NA	CSAGEETQYF	TGCAGCGCCGGGGAGGAGACCCAGTACTTC
NA	TRBV29-1	TRBJ2-3	TRBD2	CSVAEASGRATDTQYF	TGCAGCGTGGCCGAGGCTAGCGGGAGAGCAACAGATACGCAGTATTTT
few	TRBV19	TRBJ1-5	TRBD1	CASSTGQAGGPQHF	TGTGCCAGTAGTACTGGACAGGCCGGGGGGCCCCAGCATTTT
NA	TRBV9	TRBJ2-1	TRBD2	CASSTIILAELNEQFF	TGTGCCAGCAGTACAATCATACTAGCGGAGCTGAATGAGCAGTTCTTC
few	TRBV5-4	TRBJ2-1	NA	CASSLEGPRDEQFF	TGTGCCAGCAGCTTGGAGGGGCCCCGGGATGAGCAGTTCTTC
few	TRBV11-1	TRBJ2-1	NA	CASSSRWGEQFF	TGTGCCAGCAGTTCACGGTGGGGAGAGCAGTTCTTC
few	TRBV19	TRBJ2-2	NA	CASREGSSTGELFF	TGTGCCAGTAGGGAGGGGTCTTCCACCGGGGAGCTGTTTTTT
NA	TRBV18	TRBJ1-6	TRBD1	CASSLDRGYSPLHF	TGTGCCAGCTCACTCGACAGGGGATACTCACCCCTCCACTTT
NA	TRBV15	TRBJ2-4	TRBD2	CATQREGAEGKNIQYF	TGTGCCACCCAGCGGGAGGGGGCCGAGGGCAAAAACATTCAGTACTTC
NA	TRBV27	TRBJ1-5	NA	CASSFLGAGKPQHF	TGTGCCAGCAGTTTCTTAGGGGCAGGGAAGCCCCAGCATTTT